These 31 T cell receptor beta chains originate from one sample sequenced in a study of blood T cell repertoires in COVID-19. The method was immunoSEQ multiplex PCR; TCRdb's version includes in-frame clones alone and lacks a portion of them. This sample has some 250,000 clones; about four fifths occur once, and the top ten carry about 3.2%. The sample was peripheral blood. The source is a woman younger than 35 with acute or convalescent COVID-19.

The genes are TRBV6-5 and TRBJ1-1; a possible D gene is TRBD1 (6 bases). The CDR3 runs 14 residues. Germline assignment: CDR1 MNHEY and CDR2 SVGAGI. The V end lost 7 bases, the J end lost 1 base, and 13 bases lay between the germline ends. CDR3 nucleotides: TGTGCCAGCATGCCGACAGGAAAGAACACTGAAGCTTTCTTT. Translation gives CASMPTGKNTEAFF.

The chain combines TRBV6-1 with TRBJ2-3, with 9 bases matching TRBD1. V lost 1 base, J lost 4 bases, and 3 bases stayed unmatched. Germline CDR1 MNHNS, CDR2 SASEGT. This CDR3 is built from 15 residues. In DNA form, the CDR3 reads TGTGCCAGCAGTGAAGGGGGACAGGGCGCAGATACGCAGTATTTT. Translation gives CASSEGGQGADTQYF.

The chain is built from TRBV5-8 and TRBJ1-1, with D tentatively TRBD1 (5 bases). Germline V gene lookup returns CDR1 SGHTS and CDR2 YDEGEE. With 6 bases removed from V and 6 bases from J, the gap between germline ends came to 15 bases. The CDR3 has 13 residues. The CDR3 sequence is CASNPTAGPEAFF. Written as DNA, the CDR3 is TGTGCCAGCAACCCGACAGCAGGCCCTGAAGCTTTCTTT.

The CDR3 here is CASSWTGTSEQYF. The CDR3 nucleotides read TGTGCCAGCAGCTGGACAGGTACCAGCGAGCAGTACTTC. This chain links TRBV7-2 with TRBJ2-7, with 7 bases fitting TRBD1. With 4 bases clipped from V and 6 bases from J, the junction kept 6 bases outside the gene matches. CDR1 is SGHTA and CDR2 is FQGNSA in the germline V gene. CDR3 size: 13 residues.

The chain links TRBV24-1 to TRBJ2-5; D ambiguous. Germline V gene sequence: CDR1 KGHDR, CDR2 SFDVKD. This CDR3 comprises 12 residues. Trimming pared 2 bases from V and 4 bases from J, leaving 4 bases between. The chain's CDR3 is CATSDYGETQYF. CDR3 DNA sequence: TGTGCCACCAGTGATTACGGAGAGACCCAGTACTTC.

This chain uses TRBV2 with TRBJ2-3, with D possibly being TRBD1 (6 bases). The CDR3 length is 13 residues. The V gene's germline CDR1 is SNHLY and CDR2 FYNNEI. V lost 9 bases and J 1 base, leaving 11 bases between the germline ends. The CDR3 region has the DNA TGTGCCAGACAGGGTGGTGGCACAGATACGCAGTATTTT. This sequence encodes CARQGGGTDTQYF.

This clone has just a few counts. The V call is TRBV7-3, the J call TRBJ2-1, with TRBD2 matching 12 bases. Unmatched junction bases numbered 8, after V lost 4 bases and J lost 4 bases. The CDR3 has 17 amino acids. Looked up from germline, CDR1 is SGHTA and CDR2 is FQGTGA. For the CDR3, the DNA is TGTGCCAGCAGCTCCCATCCGGGGACTAGCGGGTACAATGAGCAGTTCTTC. Its translation is CASSSHPGTSGYNEQFF.

The chain couples TRBV28 to TRBJ1-4; D is unresolved. Germline V gene data show CDR1 as MDHEN and CDR2 as SYDVKM. This CDR3 is built from 15 residues. V dropped 6 bases and J dropped 0 bases, with 11 bases sitting between them. CDR3 in DNA: TGTGCCAGCAGGGCAAACAGTGCAACTAATGAAAAACTGTTTTTT. Encoded protein: CASRANSATNEKLFF.

In nucleotides, the CDR3 is TGCAGCGTTGGTTGGGAGGCAGGAACTGGGGCCAACGTCCTGACTTTC. This encodes CSVGWEAGTGANVLTF. The chain uses TRBV29-1 and TRBJ2-6, with D possibly TRBD2 on 6 matching bases. Germline CDR1 SQVTM, CDR2 ANQGSEA. The CDR3 is 16 amino acids. V lost 4 bases to trimming and J lost 2 bases, with 15 bases between them.

This clone was seen a handful of times. V usage is TRBV29-1 and J usage is TRBJ2-7, with 8 bases identical to TRBD2. The CDR3 has 15 amino acids. The germline gives CDR1 SQVTM, CDR2 ANQGSEA. J was trimmed by 0 bases and V by 7 bases; bases with no gene match: 11. CDR3 DNA sequence: TGCAGCGCCCTGGGTGGGCTAGCGGGCTCCTACGAGCAGTACTTC. This codes for CSALGGLAGSYEQYF.

The V and J genes are TRBV11-2 and TRBJ2-7; 10 bases match TRBD1. Germline values: CDR1 SGHAT, CDR2 FQNNGV. Trimming cost V 3 bases and J 2 bases; bases outside gene matches: 4. The CDR3 covers 15 residues. In DNA form, the CDR3 reads TGTGCCAGCAGCTTGTCAGGACAGGGGGCCTACGAGCAGTACTTC. Encoded protein: CASSLSGQGAYEQYF.

The chain joins TRBV6-5 to TRBJ2-2; 7 nucleotides match TRBD1. Unmatched junction bases numbered 5, after V lost 0 bases and J lost 4 bases. The length of the CDR3 is 16 residues. CDR1 is MNHEY and CDR2 is SVGAGI in the germline V gene. This CDR3 is CASSYSTGYGTGELFF. The CDR3 coding sequence is TGTGCCAGCAGTTACTCGACAGGGTACGGCACCGGGGAGCTGTTTTTT.

The gene calls are TRBV14 and TRBJ2-5; 13 bases match TRBD2. The CDR3 has 16 residues. J gave up 2 bases and V 3 bases, and 3 bases lay outside the gene matches. Germline V gives CDR1 SGHDN, CDR2 FVKESK. Written as DNA, the CDR3 is TGTGCCAGCAGCCAGGGACTAGCGGGATGGCAAGAGACCCAGTACTTC. It specifies CASSQGLAGWQETQYF.

A single count supports this clone. The rearrangement joins TRBV15 to TRBJ1-5; the match to TRBD1 covers 8 bases. Trimming removed 3 bases from V and 7 bases from J; junction bases left unmatched: 2. Germline CDR1 and CDR2: LNHNV and YYDKDF (reference sequence). The CDR3 spans 13 residues. CDR3 amino acids: CATSRDRVQPQHF. The CDR3 DNA is TGTGCCACCAGCAGGGACAGGGTCCAGCCCCAGCATTTT.

The chain couples TRBV5-4 to TRBJ2-2; D is possibly TRBD2 (5 bases). Trimming pared 2 bases from V and 7 bases from J, leaving 15 bases between. Germline-derived CDR1 and CDR2 are SGHNT and YYREEE (reference sequence). This CDR3 has 15 residues. This CDR3 is CASSFFQARDGELFF. CDR3 in DNA: TGTGCCAGCAGCTTCTTTCAGGCGAGGGACGGGGAGCTGTTTTTT.

This sequence joins TRBV7-9 and TRBJ1-2; D possibly corresponds to TRBD1 (6 bases). V was cut by 4 bases and J by 0 bases, with 15 bases left in between. Germline lookup yields CDR1 SEHNR and CDR2 FQNEAQ (reference sequence). The CDR3 extends over 16 amino acids. CDR3 sequence: CASSSVDRTANYGYTF. The CDR3 nucleotides are TGTGCCAGCAGCTCCGTCGATAGGACAGCTAACTATGGCTACACCTTC.

The J gene is TRBJ1-1, the V gene TRBV5-5; no clear D. V lost 2 bases, J lost 0 bases, and 8 bases lay in between. This CDR3 has 14 amino acids. Germline V gene data show CDR1 as SGHKS and CDR2 as YYEKEE (reference sequence). CDR3 in amino acids: CASSFTDMNTEAFF. CDR3 sequence (DNA): TGTGCCAGCAGCTTTACAGACATGAACACTGAAGCTTTCTTT.

On this clone: The junction departs from germline at one end; a sequencing error may be responsible. The chain employs TRBV27 and TRBJ1-6, with a possible D match to TRBD1 (6 bases). Per the germline V gene, CDR1 is MNHEY and CDR2 is SMNVEV (reference sequence). The CDR3 consists of 17 residues. The CDR3 sequence: CASSLRPLAGDNSPLHF. CDR3 DNA: TGTGCCAGCAGTTTAAGGCCCCTAGCAGGGGATAACTCACCCCTCCACTTT.

The genes are TRBV2 and TRBJ1-1; 10 bases match TRBD1. The V segment lost 4 bases and the J segment 1 base; nucleotides outside the gene matches: 3. The germline CDR1 and CDR2 sequences are SNHLY and FYNNEI. The CDR3 has 15 residues. CDR3: CASSGQGAGNTEAFF. DNA for the CDR3: TGTGCCAGCAGTGGACAGGGGGCTGGGAACACTGAAGCTTTCTTT.

This chain uses TRBV6-5 with TRBJ2-2; D is perhaps TRBD1 (6 bases). Germline V gene sequence: CDR1 MNHEY, CDR2 SVGAGI. The length of the CDR3 is 15 residues. The V end was cut by 6 bases, the J end by 0 bases, with 11 bases between. CDR3 DNA: TGTGCCAGCAGCCCCGGACAGACGAACACCGGGGAGCTGTTTTTT. Amino acid sequence: CASSPGQTNTGELFF.

The rearrangement joins TRBV2 to TRBJ1-5, with 7 bases matching TRBD1. The CDR3 is 16 residues long. Per germline, CDR1 SNHLY and CDR2 FYNNEI. V lost 6 bases to trimming and J lost 0 bases; unmatched junction nucleotides: 8. CDR3 in DNA: TGTGCCAGCAGCCTCGGGACAGCCTTTAGCAATCAGCCCCAGCATTTT. Encoded protein: CASSLGTAFSNQPQHF.

The chain joins TRBV20-1 to TRBJ2-5; D ambiguous. This CDR3 has 11 residues. From germline, CDR1 is DFQATT and CDR2 SNEGSKA (reference sequence). Trimming cost V 2 bases and J 5 bases, with 6 bases left between them. Here the CDR3 DNA reads TGCAGTGCTAGAACATGGGAGACCCAGTACTTC. Residues: CSARTWETQYF.

This clone occurred once. The chain is built from TRBV28 and TRBJ2-3; TRBD1 is a possible D gene (5 bases). CDR1 and CDR2 from the germline V gene are MDHEN and SYDVKM. The CDR3 is 15 residues long. The V end lost 7 bases, the J end lost 2 bases, and 16 bases lay between the germline ends. The CDR3 bases are TGTGCCAGCACCGAGCGTCGACAGCTCACAGATACGCAGTATTTT. This codes for CASTERRQLTDTQYF.

The genes are TRBV5-6 and TRBJ1-6; TRBD1 might be the D (6 bases). The germline V gene has CDR1 SGHDT and CDR2 YYEEEE. With 5 bases removed from V and 10 bases from J, the gap between germline ends came to 7 bases. The CDR3 runs 11 residues. The CDR3 bases are TGTGCCAGCAGTAGGGGGTCACCCCTCCACTTT. As protein: CASSRGSPLHF.

This sequence joins TRBV5-5 and TRBJ2-7; 8 bases map to TRBD1. Trimming cost V 1 base and J 3 bases; bases outside gene matches: 6. The CDR3 has 15 amino acids. Germline CDR1 reads SGHKS; CDR2 reads YYEKEE (reference sequence). The CDR3 region has the DNA TGTGCCAGCAGCTTGCTTGCAGGGGGCAACTACGAGCAGTACTTC. Its protein product is CASSLLAGGNYEQYF.

The chain's CDR3 is CASRFRDRGQTLNTGELFF. CDR3 sequence (DNA): TGTGCAAGTCGCTTTCGGGACAGGGGGCAAACGCTGAACACCGGGGAGCTGTTTTTT. The chain is built from TRBV12-2 and TRBJ2-2; the table names TRBD1, a call not compared with the DNA. TRBV12-2 is deemed a pseudogene. There are 19 residues in the CDR3.

The chain recombines TRBV13 with TRBJ2-1; 7 bases fit TRBD1. The length of the CDR3 is 15 residues. Trimming took 6 bases from V and 2 from J; bases not matched to a gene: 7. Germline values: CDR1 PRHDT, CDR2 FYEKMQ (reference sequence). The CDR3 sequence is CASSPGTAPYNEQFF. CDR3 nucleotides: TGTGCCAGCAGTCCCGGGACAGCTCCCTACAATGAGCAGTTCTTC. Full variable domain (missing parts from reference TRBV13 and TRBJ2-1): AAGVIQSPRHLIKEKRETATLKCYPIPRHDTVYWYQQGPGQDPQFLISFYEKMQSDKGSIPDRFSAQQFSDYHSELNMSSLELGDSALYFCASSPGTAPYNEQFFGPGTRLTVL.

The chain employs TRBV18 and TRBJ2-1; D is possibly TRBD2 (6 bases). The length of the CDR3 is 16 residues. Trimming took 1 base from V and 7 from J, leaving 17 bases between them. From germline, CDR1 is KGHSH and CDR2 LQKENI. Written as DNA, the CDR3 is TGTGCCAGCTCACCACTACTCGGGACTTCTTTTAATGAGCAGTTCTTC. Protein: CASSPLLGTSFNEQFF. The entire variable domain, with the rest obtained from reference TRBV18 and TRBJ2-1, is as follows: NAGVMQNPRHLVRRRGQEARLRCSPMKGHSHVYWYRQLPEEGLKFMVYLQKENIIDESGMPKERFSAEFPKEGPSILRIQQVVRGDSAAYFCASSPLLGTSFNEQFFGPGTRLTVL.

J is TRBJ1-1 and V is TRBV7-6; no clear D gene. V was shortened by 4 bases and J by 1 base, with 16 bases between the two germline ends. The CDR3 has 16 residues. Germline V gives CDR1 SGHVS, CDR2 FNYEAQ. Written as DNA, the CDR3 is TGTGCCAGCAGCTCGAGGATTGGAAGCGGGAACACTGAAGCTTTCTTT. Protein sequence: CASSSRIGSGNTEAFF.

V usage is TRBV9 and J usage is TRBJ2-3, with 12 bases matching TRBD2. V shed 4 bases and J 4 bases; nucleotides not matched to a gene: 7. There are 16 residues in the CDR3. Per germline, CDR1 SGDLS and CDR2 YYNGEE. CDR3 sequence (DNA): TGTGCCAGCAGCTTAAGACTAGCGGGAGTGGCAGATACGCAGTATTTT. Protein sequence: CASSLRLAGVADTQYF.

The count of this clone is one. The chain has TRBV28 and TRBJ2-5; 10 nucleotides line up with TRBD1. Germline assignment: CDR1 MDHEN and CDR2 SYDVKM. J lost 2 bases, V lost 5 bases, and 2 bases had no gene match. This CDR3 is built from 14 residues. CDR3 sequence reads: CASSQDRGQETQYF. The CDR3 DNA is TGTGCCAGCAGTCAGGACAGGGGGCAAGAGACCCAGTACTTC.